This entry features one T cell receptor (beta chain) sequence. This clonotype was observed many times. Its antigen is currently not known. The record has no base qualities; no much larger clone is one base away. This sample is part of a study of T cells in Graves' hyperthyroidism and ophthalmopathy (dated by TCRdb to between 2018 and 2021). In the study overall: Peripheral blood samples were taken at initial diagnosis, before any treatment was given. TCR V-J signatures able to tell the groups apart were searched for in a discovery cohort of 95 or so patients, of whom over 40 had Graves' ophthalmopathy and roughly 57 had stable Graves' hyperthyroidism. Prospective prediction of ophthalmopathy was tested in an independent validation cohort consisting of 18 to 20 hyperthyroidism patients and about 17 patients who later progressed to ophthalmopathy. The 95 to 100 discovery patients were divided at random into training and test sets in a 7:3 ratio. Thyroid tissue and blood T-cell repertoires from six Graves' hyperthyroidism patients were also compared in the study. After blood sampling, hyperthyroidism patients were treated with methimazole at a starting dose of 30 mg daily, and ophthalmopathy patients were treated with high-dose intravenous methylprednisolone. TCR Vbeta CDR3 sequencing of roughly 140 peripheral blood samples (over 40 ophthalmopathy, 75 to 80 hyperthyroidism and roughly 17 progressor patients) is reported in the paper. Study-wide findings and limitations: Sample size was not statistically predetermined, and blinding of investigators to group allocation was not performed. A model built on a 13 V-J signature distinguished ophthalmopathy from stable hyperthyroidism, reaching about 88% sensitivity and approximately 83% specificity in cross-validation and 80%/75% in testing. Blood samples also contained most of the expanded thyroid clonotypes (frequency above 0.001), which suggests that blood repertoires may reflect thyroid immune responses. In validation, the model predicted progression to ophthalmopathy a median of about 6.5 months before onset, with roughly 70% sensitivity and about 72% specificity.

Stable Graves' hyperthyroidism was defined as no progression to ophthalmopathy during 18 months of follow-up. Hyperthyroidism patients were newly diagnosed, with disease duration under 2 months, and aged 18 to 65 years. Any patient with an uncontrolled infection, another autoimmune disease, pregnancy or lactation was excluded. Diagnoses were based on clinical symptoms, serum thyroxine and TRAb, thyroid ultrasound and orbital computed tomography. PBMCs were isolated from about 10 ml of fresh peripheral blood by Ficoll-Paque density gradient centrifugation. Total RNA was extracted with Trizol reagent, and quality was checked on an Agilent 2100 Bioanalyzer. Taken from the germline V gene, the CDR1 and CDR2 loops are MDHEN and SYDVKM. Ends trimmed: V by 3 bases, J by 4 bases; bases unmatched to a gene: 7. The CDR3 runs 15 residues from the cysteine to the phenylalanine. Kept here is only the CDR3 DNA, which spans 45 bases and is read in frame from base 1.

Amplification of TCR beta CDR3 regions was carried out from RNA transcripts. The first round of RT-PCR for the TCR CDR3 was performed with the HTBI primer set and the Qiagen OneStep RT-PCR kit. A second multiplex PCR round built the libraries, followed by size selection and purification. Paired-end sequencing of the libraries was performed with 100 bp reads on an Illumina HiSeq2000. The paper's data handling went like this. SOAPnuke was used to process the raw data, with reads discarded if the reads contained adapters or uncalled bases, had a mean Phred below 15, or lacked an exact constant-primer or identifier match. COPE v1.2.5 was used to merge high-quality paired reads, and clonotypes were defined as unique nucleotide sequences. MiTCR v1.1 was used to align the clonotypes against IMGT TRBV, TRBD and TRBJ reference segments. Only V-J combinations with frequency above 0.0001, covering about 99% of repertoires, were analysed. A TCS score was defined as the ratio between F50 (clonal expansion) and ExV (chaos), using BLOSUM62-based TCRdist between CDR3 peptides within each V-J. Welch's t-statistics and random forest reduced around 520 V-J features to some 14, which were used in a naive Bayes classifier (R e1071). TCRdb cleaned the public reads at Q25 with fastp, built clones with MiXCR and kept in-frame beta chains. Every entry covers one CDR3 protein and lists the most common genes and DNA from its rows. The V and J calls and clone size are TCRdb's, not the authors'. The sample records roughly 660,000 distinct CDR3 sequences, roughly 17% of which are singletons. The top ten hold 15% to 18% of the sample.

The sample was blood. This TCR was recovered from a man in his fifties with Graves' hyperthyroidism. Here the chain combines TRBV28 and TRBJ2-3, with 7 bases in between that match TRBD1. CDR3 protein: CASSLNRGLSDTQYF. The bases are TGTGCCAGCAGTTTGAACAGGGGATTGTCAGATACGCAGTATTTT.